These T cell receptor beta chains were read from a single sample in a study of T cells after yellow fever vaccination. TCRdb re-derived calls from the 5' RACE reads in MiXCR, one entry per CDR3 protein. The sample yields roughly 500,000 distinct CDR3 sequences, about a fifth seen once. The sequencing here drew on PBMCs, taken 15 days after the yellow fever booster vaccination. The receptors originated from a man aged 30-40 years who received the YFV17D yellow fever vaccine. Each CDR3 is given with its conserved first and last residue. A D gene is named only where the DNA matches it firmly. Where a row states a size, it is once, few, many or the class of an expanded clone; other rows omit it.

V gene: TRBV9; J gene: TRBJ2-7; clone size: once; D gene: TRBD2; CDR3 DNA: TGTGCCAGCAGCGTAGATAGCGGGGGCCCCTACGAGCAGTACTTC; CDR3 protein: CASSVDSGGPYEQYF
V gene: TRBV20-1; J gene: TRBJ2-1; clone size: few; D gene: NA; CDR3 DNA: TGCAGTGCTAGTAGCGCCTCCTACAATGAGCAGTTCTTC; CDR3 protein: CSASSASYNEQFF
V gene: TRBV5-1; J gene: TRBJ2-1; clone size: NA; D gene: NA; CDR3 DNA: TGCGCCAGCAGCTTGGAAGGGACCAACTACAATGAGCAGTTCTTC; CDR3 protein: CASSLEGTNYNEQFF
V gene: TRBV15; J gene: TRBJ2-2; clone size: few; D gene: TRBD2; CDR3 DNA: TGTGCCACCAGCCGACTAGCGGGTAACACCGGGGAGCTGTTTTTT; CDR3 protein: CATSRLAGNTGELFF
V gene: TRBV2; J gene: TRBJ2-7; clone size: NA; D gene: TRBD1; CDR3 DNA: TGTGCCAGCATTCCTTCTTCGGGACAGCCAACCTACGAGCAGTACTTC; CDR3 protein: CASIPSSGQPTYEQYF
V gene: TRBV7-9; J gene: TRBJ1-2; clone size: NA; D gene: NA; CDR3 DNA: TGTGCCAGCAGTGCGAAGGACAGCGGCGGCTACACCTTC; CDR3 protein: CASSAKDSGGYTF
V gene: TRBV12-3/TRBV12-4; J gene: TRBJ1-5; clone size: few; D gene: TRBD1; CDR3 DNA: TGTGCCAGCAGCTTCACAGGGGGCGGGGGTCAGCCCCAGCATTTT; CDR3 protein: CASSFTGGGGQPQHF
V gene: TRBV12-3/TRBV12-4; J gene: TRBJ2-3; clone size: few; D gene: TRBD2; CDR3 DNA: TGTGCCAGCAGTTTAGGTACTAGCGGGAGTAGTTTT; CDR3 protein: CASSLGTSGSSF
V gene: TRBV6-2/TRBV6-3; J gene: TRBJ2-2; clone size: NA; D gene: TRBD1; CDR3 DNA: TGTGCCAGCAGTTCTAGGGGGCACGGCACCGGGGAGCTGTTTTTT; CDR3 protein: CASSSRGHGTGELFF
V gene: TRBV4-3; J gene: TRBJ2-1; clone size: many; D gene: TRBD2; CDR3 DNA: TGCGCCAGCAGCCCTCGGACTAGCGGCTTCTACAATGAGCAGTTCTTC; CDR3 protein: CASSPRTSGFYNEQFF
V gene: TRBV5-1; J gene: TRBJ2-1; clone size: NA; D gene: TRBD1; CDR3 DNA: TGCGCCAGCAGACAGGGGACCAATGAGCAGTTCTTC; CDR3 protein: CASRQGTNEQFF
V gene: TRBV5-4; J gene: TRBJ2-1; clone size: NA; D gene: TRBD1; CDR3 DNA: TGTGCCAGCAGCTCCCCCAGGACAGGGGGGTACAATGAGCAGTTCTTC; CDR3 protein: CASSSPRTGGYNEQFF
V gene: TRBV28; J gene: TRBJ2-3; clone size: NA; D gene: NA; CDR3 DNA: TGTGCCAGCGCTCGGGCCCACGGGGTCACAGATACGCAGTATTTT; CDR3 protein: CASARAHGVTDTQYF
V gene: TRBV7-2; J gene: TRBJ2-2; clone size: NA; D gene: NA; CDR3 DNA: TGTGCCAGCAGCTTCGGTAGCGCCCACACCGGGGAGCTGTTTTTT; CDR3 protein: CASSFGSAHTGELFF
V gene: TRBV20-1; J gene: TRBJ2-7; clone size: NA; D gene: NA; CDR3 DNA: TGCAGTGCCACCGAGCGGGCAAGCTCCTACGAGCAGTACTTC; CDR3 protein: CSATERASSYEQYF
V gene: TRBV12-3/TRBV12-4; J gene: TRBJ1-3; clone size: NA; D gene: NA; CDR3 DNA: TGTGCCAGCACCGGGGGGGGCGGAACCTCTGGAAACACCATATATTTT; CDR3 protein: CASTGGGGTSGNTIYF
V gene: TRBV15; J gene: TRBJ2-2; clone size: medium-sized; D gene: NA; CDR3 DNA: TGTGCCACCAGCAGAGAGTGGGGCGCGAGCACCGGGGAGCTGTTTTTT; CDR3 protein: CATSREWGASTGELFF
V gene: TRBV27; J gene: TRBJ2-1; clone size: NA; D gene: NA; CDR3 DNA: TGTGCCAGCACCTCAGGGTCAGGCTCCTACAATGAGCAGTTCTTC; CDR3 protein: CASTSGSGSYNEQFF
V gene: TRBV20-1; J gene: TRBJ1-1; clone size: NA; D gene: NA; CDR3 DNA: TGCAGTGCCAAAGCATTGAACACTGAAGCTTTCTTT; CDR3 protein: CSAKALNTEAFF
V gene: TRBV7-2; J gene: TRBJ2-7; clone size: NA; D gene: NA; CDR3 DNA: TGTGCCAGCATCCAGAGGTTGATCGAGCAGTACTTC; CDR3 protein: CASIQRLIEQYF
V gene: TRBV29-1; J gene: TRBJ1-4; clone size: NA; D gene: NA; CDR3 DNA: TGCAGCGTTGGATCCTCATCAGGGAGGGGGAATGAAAAACTGTTTTTT; CDR3 protein: CSVGSSSGRGNEKLFF
V gene: TRBV7-2; J gene: TRBJ2-1; clone size: few; D gene: TRBD1; CDR3 DNA: TGTGCCAGCAGCGCGGACAGGGGGCGCACTGAGCAGTTCTTC; CDR3 protein: CASSADRGRTEQFF
V gene: TRBV18; J gene: TRBJ2-7; clone size: NA; D gene: NA; CDR3 DNA: TGTGCCAGCTCACCAAAGGCAGGGGCGGTTTACGAGCAGTACTTC; CDR3 protein: CASSPKAGAVYEQYF
V gene: TRBV29-1; J gene: TRBJ2-1; clone size: NA; D gene: NA; CDR3 DNA: TGCAGCGTTGCGGTGCGGAACTCCTACAATGAGCAGTTCTTC; CDR3 protein: CSVAVRNSYNEQFF
V gene: TRBV10-3; J gene: TRBJ2-1; clone size: few; D gene: TRBD2; CDR3 DNA: TGTGCCATCAATAGCGGGGCAGAGCAGTTCTTC; CDR3 protein: CAINSGAEQFF
V gene: TRBV19; J gene: TRBJ1-1; clone size: NA; D gene: TRBD1; CDR3 DNA: TGTGCCAGTAGTCGACAGGGGGCCGGGAACACTGAAGCTTTCTTT; CDR3 protein: CASSRQGAGNTEAFF
V gene: TRBV27; J gene: TRBJ2-1; clone size: NA; D gene: TRBD2; CDR3 DNA: TGTGCCAGCAGGCGGACTAGCGGCTACAATGAGCAGTTCTTC; CDR3 protein: CASRRTSGYNEQFF
V gene: TRBV20-1; J gene: TRBJ2-3; clone size: few; D gene: NA; CDR3 DNA: TGCAGTGCTTCCATTAGCTCCACAGATACGCAGTATTTT; CDR3 protein: CSASISSTDTQYF
V gene: TRBV9; J gene: TRBJ2-2; clone size: NA; D gene: NA; CDR3 DNA: TGTGCCAGCAGCGTCGCTCGGGAACTGAACACCGGGGAGCTGTTTTTT; CDR3 protein: CASSVARELNTGELFF
V gene: TRBV25-1; J gene: TRBJ2-7; clone size: NA; D gene: TRBD2; CDR3 DNA: TGTGCCAGCAGTGAATCCACCGGGACTAGCGGGAGTCATCCCCTCGAGCAGTACTTC; CDR3 protein: CASSESTGTSGSHPLEQYF
V gene: TRBV7-2; J gene: TRBJ1-5; clone size: NA; D gene: NA; CDR3 DNA: TGTGCCAGCAGCTACAGGGATGGAAATCAGCCCCAGCATTTT; CDR3 protein: CASSYRDGNQPQHF
V gene: TRBV3-1; J gene: TRBJ2-2; clone size: NA; D gene: NA; CDR3 DNA: TGTGCCAGCAGCCAACAACGGGAGATCACCGGGGAGCTGTTTTTT; CDR3 protein: CASSQQREITGELFF
V gene: TRBV7-2; J gene: TRBJ2-7; clone size: few; D gene: TRBD1; CDR3 DNA: TGTGCCAGCAGCTTTGGGAGCAGGGGGAACGAGCAGTACTTC; CDR3 protein: CASSFGSRGNEQYF
V gene: TRBV27; J gene: TRBJ1-3; clone size: few; D gene: NA; CDR3 DNA: TGTGCCAGCAGTTTATCGGGTCGTGGAAACACCATATATTTT; CDR3 protein: CASSLSGRGNTIYF
V gene: TRBV9; J gene: TRBJ2-1; clone size: NA; D gene: NA; CDR3 DNA: TGTGCCAGCAGCGGGCTTGAGGGACTGCCTTACAATGAGCAGTTCTTC; CDR3 protein: CASSGLEGLPYNEQFF
V gene: TRBV2; J gene: TRBJ2-1; clone size: NA; D gene: TRBD2; CDR3 DNA: TGTGCCAGCGAGGGGAGCGGGAGCTCCTACAATGAGCAGTTCTTC; CDR3 protein: CASEGSGSSYNEQFF
V gene: TRBV7-9; J gene: TRBJ2-5; clone size: NA; D gene: NA; CDR3 DNA: TGTGCCACCACGCGGGAAGAGACCCAGTACTTC; CDR3 protein: CATTREETQYF
V gene: TRBV30; J gene: TRBJ1-1; clone size: NA; D gene: NA; CDR3 DNA: TGTGCCTGGAGTGTAGGGTCGGGGAACACTGAAGCTTTCTTT; CDR3 protein: CAWSVGSGNTEAFF
V gene: TRBV7-2; J gene: TRBJ2-7; clone size: few; D gene: NA; CDR3 DNA: TGTGCCAGCAGCTTATCACAGGAGCTAGCGTACGAGCAGTACTTC; CDR3 protein: CASSLSQELAYEQYF
V gene: TRBV7-7; J gene: TRBJ2-5; clone size: NA; D gene: NA; CDR3 DNA: TGTGCCAGCAGCCCACAGGGAGGGACGGAGACCCAGTACTTC; CDR3 protein: CASSPQGGTETQYF
V gene: TRBV12-3/TRBV12-4; J gene: TRBJ2-7; clone size: many; D gene: TRBD2; CDR3 DNA: TGTGCCAGCAGTACCGGGACTATCTACGAGCAGTACTTC; CDR3 protein: CASSTGTIYEQYF
V gene: TRBV7-8; J gene: TRBJ2-5; clone size: NA; D gene: TRBD2; CDR3 DNA: TGTGCCAGCAGCCCAGGGACTAACCCTACCTTGGAGACCCAGTACTTC; CDR3 protein: CASSPGTNPTLETQYF
V gene: TRBV5-1; J gene: TRBJ2-1; clone size: NA; D gene: NA; CDR3 DNA: TGCGCCAGCAGCCCGACCCACAACAATGAGCAGTTCTTC; CDR3 protein: CASSPTHNNEQFF
V gene: TRBV6-5; J gene: TRBJ1-1; clone size: NA; D gene: NA; CDR3 DNA: TGTGCCAGCAGTTACTCGGTGACCTTTTTCACTGAAGCTTTCTTT; CDR3 protein: CASSYSVTFFTEAFF
V gene: TRBV4-3; J gene: TRBJ1-1; clone size: NA; D gene: TRBD1; CDR3 DNA: TGCGCCAGCAGCCGAGCAGGGGGCGCAAACACTGAAGCTTTCTTT; CDR3 protein: CASSRAGGANTEAFF
V gene: TRBV6-2/TRBV6-3; J gene: TRBJ1-2; clone size: few; D gene: NA; CDR3 DNA: TGTGCCAGCAGTTACCCGACAGTAGGCTATGGCTACACCTTC; CDR3 protein: CASSYPTVGYGYTF
V gene: TRBV7-2; J gene: TRBJ2-7; clone size: few; D gene: NA; CDR3 DNA: TGTGCCAGCAGCCAGGCCACCGGGACCTACGAGCAGTACTTC; CDR3 protein: CASSQATGTYEQYF
V gene: TRBV12-3/TRBV12-4; J gene: TRBJ2-1; clone size: NA; D gene: NA; CDR3 DNA: TGTGCCAGCACGAGTCGGGGAGAGGGATATGAGCAGTTCTTC; CDR3 protein: CASTSRGEGYEQFF
V gene: TRBV7-2; J gene: TRBJ2-5; clone size: few; D gene: NA; CDR3 DNA: TGTGCCAGCAGCTTAGTTTTCGGTCAGGTAGAGACCCAGTACTTC; CDR3 protein: CASSLVFGQVETQYF
V gene: TRBV5-1; J gene: TRBJ2-3; clone size: NA; D gene: TRBD2; CDR3 DNA: TGCGCCAGCAGCCCGCCCGGGACTAGCGGGATCTCAGATACGCAGTATTTT; CDR3 protein: CASSPPGTSGISDTQYF
V gene: TRBV7-8; J gene: TRBJ2-3; clone size: few; D gene: NA; CDR3 DNA: TGTGCCAGCAGCTTTGAGCGGAGCACAGATACGCAGTATTTT; CDR3 protein: CASSFERSTDTQYF
V gene: TRBV3-1; J gene: TRBJ1-4; clone size: few; D gene: NA; CDR3 DNA: TGTGCCAGCGGAGACCTAGGGTCGGGGGAAAAACTGTTTTTT; CDR3 protein: CASGDLGSGEKLFF
V gene: TRBV5-1; J gene: TRBJ1-1; clone size: few; D gene: NA; CDR3 DNA: TGCGCCAGCAGCCAGGCGAACACTGAAGCTTTCTTT; CDR3 protein: CASSQANTEAFF
V gene: TRBV29-1; J gene: TRBJ2-7; clone size: NA; D gene: NA; CDR3 DNA: TGCAGCGTTGGGTCCAACGAGCAGTACTTC; CDR3 protein: CSVGSNEQYF
V gene: TRBV27; J gene: TRBJ2-7; clone size: NA; D gene: TRBD2; CDR3 DNA: TGTGCCAGCAGGGCTCAGCGGGAGGGCCCCTACGAGCAGTACTTC; CDR3 protein: CASRAQREGPYEQYF
V gene: TRBV3-1; J gene: TRBJ2-7; clone size: NA; D gene: NA; CDR3 DNA: TGTGCCAGCAGCCAAGATCGGGGCGAGCAGTACTTC; CDR3 protein: CASSQDRGEQYF
V gene: TRBV5-1; J gene: TRBJ2-7; clone size: few; D gene: TRBD2; CDR3 DNA: TGCGCCAGCAGCTCTAGCGGGAGGGCCTTTGAGCAGTACTTC; CDR3 protein: CASSSSGRAFEQYF
V gene: TRBV5-1; J gene: TRBJ2-7; clone size: few; D gene: TRBD2; CDR3 DNA: TGCGCCAGCAGCTTAGGACTAGACGCCTACGAGCAGTACTTC; CDR3 protein: CASSLGLDAYEQYF
V gene: TRBV18; J gene: TRBJ2-1; clone size: NA; D gene: NA; CDR3 DNA: TGTGCCAGCTCACCACGGAGAAACAATGAGCAGTTCTTC; CDR3 protein: CASSPRRNNEQFF
V gene: TRBV7-2; J gene: TRBJ2-3; clone size: few; D gene: TRBD1; CDR3 DNA: TGTGCCAGCAGCTTAGAACAGGGGGCTAGAGATACGCAGTATTTT; CDR3 protein: CASSLEQGARDTQYF